This T cell receptor beta chain was recorded in a study of human T cells and chemical hapten exposure. About the research overall: Yields of TCR per sample differed, chiefly owing to small differences in pooled library volume. Study results and limitations: With regard to DPC sensitization, TCRs above 1 in 1000 frequency did not change.

One entry per CDR3 protein, called by TCRdb with MiXCR from the 5' RACE reads. This table holds tens of thousands of distinct CDR3 sequences, less than 20% found once. Unseparated into fractions, whole blood served as the source from which total RNA was extracted. Germline CDR1 reads KGHSH; CDR2 reads LQKENI. This CDR3 contains 14 residues. V lost 3 bases to trimming and J lost 5 bases, with 13 bases between them. A remark on this clonotype: Antigen: not known.

This TCR was recovered from a female donor in good health. The chain has TRBV18 and TRBJ2-5, with a possible D match to TRBD2 (5 bases). The CDR3 loop reads CASSPQRAEETQYF. In DNA, the CDR3 is TGTGCCAGCTCACCCCAGAGGGCGGAGGAGACCCAGTACTTC.